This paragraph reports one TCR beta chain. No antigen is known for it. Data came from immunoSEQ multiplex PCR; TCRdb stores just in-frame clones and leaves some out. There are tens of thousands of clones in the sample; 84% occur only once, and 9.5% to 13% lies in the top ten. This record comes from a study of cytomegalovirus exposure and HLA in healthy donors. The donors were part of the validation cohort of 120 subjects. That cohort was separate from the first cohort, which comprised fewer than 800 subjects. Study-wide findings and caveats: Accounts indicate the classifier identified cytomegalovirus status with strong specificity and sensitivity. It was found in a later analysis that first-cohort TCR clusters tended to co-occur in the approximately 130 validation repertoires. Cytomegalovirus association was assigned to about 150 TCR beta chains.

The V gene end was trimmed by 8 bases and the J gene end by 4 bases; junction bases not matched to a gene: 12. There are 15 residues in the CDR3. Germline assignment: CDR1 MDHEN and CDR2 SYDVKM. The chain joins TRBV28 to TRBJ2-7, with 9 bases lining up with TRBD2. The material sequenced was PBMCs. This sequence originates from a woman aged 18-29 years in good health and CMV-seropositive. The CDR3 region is CASRTGGGGVYEQYF. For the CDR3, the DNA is TGTGCCAGCCGCACGGGGGGCGGGGGGGTTTACGAGCAGTACTTC.